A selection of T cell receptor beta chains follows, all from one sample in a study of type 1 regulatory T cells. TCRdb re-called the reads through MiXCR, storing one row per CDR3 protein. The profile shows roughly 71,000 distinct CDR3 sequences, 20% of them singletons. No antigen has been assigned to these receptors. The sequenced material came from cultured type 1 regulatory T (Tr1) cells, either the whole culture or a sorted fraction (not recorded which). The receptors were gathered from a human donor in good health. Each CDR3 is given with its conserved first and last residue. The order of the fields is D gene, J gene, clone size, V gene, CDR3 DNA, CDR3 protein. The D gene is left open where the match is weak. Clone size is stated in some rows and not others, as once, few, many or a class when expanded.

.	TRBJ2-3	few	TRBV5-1	TGCGCCAGCAGCCCCTATATCACAGATACGCAGTATTTT	CASSPYITDTQYF
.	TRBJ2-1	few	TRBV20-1	TGCAGTGCTAGAGATATGGCTAGTGTGACTGGTGAGCAGTTCTTC	CSARDMASVTGEQFF
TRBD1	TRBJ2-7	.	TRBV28	TGTGCCAGCAGTGCCGGACAGGGGCCTTACGAGCAGTACTTC	CASSAGQGPYEQYF
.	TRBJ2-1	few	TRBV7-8	TGTGCCAGCAGCTTAGCCAGGGGCCGGGAGCAGTTCTTC	CASSLARGREQFF
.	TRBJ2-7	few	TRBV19	TGTGCCAGTAGTAGGTTTGGGGACGGCTCCTACGAGCAGTACTTC	CASSRFGDGSYEQYF
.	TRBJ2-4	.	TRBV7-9	TGTGCCAGCAGCTTAGATAGGGAGGACGGCATTCAGTACTTC	CASSLDREDGIQYF
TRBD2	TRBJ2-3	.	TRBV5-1	TGCGCCAGCAGCGCCCGACTAGCGGGAGGGCGAAGCACAGATACGCAGTATTTT	CASSARLAGGRSTDTQYF
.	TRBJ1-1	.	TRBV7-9	TGTGCCAGCAGCCGGGACGGGAACACTGAAGCTTTCTTT	CASSRDGNTEAFF
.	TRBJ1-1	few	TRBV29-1	TGCAGCGTTGAAGGGGGCCTGACTGAAGCTTTCTTT	CSVEGGLTEAFF
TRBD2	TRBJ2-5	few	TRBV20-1	TGCAGTGCTAGTTTAGCGGGAGCAGGAGAGACCCAGTACTTC	CSASLAGAGETQYF
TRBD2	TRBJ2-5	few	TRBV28	TGTGCCAGCAGTGTCCCTTCTAGCGGGGCCCGGGAGACCCAGTACTTC	CASSVPSSGARETQYF
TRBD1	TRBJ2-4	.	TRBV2	TGTGCCAGCAGGCCGGGACAGGGTTTGGCCAAAAACATTCAGTACTTC	CASRPGQGLAKNIQYF
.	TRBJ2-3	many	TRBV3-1	TGTGCCAGCAGACCCTCGTGGGGAGAGTACCCACGGGAGTATTTT	CASRPSWGEYPREYF
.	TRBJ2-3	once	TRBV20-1	TGCAGTGCGAGCGACACAGATACGCAGTATTTT	CSASDTDTQYF
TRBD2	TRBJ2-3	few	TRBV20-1	TGCAGTGCAGGGGCCTTTACTGGGGCGGGAGTACCAGATACGCAGTATTTT	CSAGAFTGAGVPDTQYF
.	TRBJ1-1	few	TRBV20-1	TGCAGTGCTAGTACACGTGCGAACACTGAAGCTTTCTTT	CSASTRANTEAFF
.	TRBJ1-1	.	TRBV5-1	TGCGCCAGCAGCCCGTTGACAAACCGGAGGAACACTGAAGCTTTCTTT	CASSPLTNRRNTEAFF
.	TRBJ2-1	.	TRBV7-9	TGTGCCAGCAGCTTATCAAACAATGAGCAGTTCTTC	CASSLSNNEQFF
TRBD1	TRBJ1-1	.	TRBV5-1	TGCGCCAGCAGCGGACCGGGACAGGTGAACACTGAAGCTTTCTTT	CASSGPGQVNTEAFF
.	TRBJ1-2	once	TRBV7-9	TGTGCCAGCAGCTTAGAAAGCAGCTATGGCTACACCTTC	CASSLESSYGYTF
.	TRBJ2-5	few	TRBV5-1	TGCGCCAGCAGCTCGCCGGGACTCCAGGGATCGGAGACCCAGTACTTC	CASSSPGLQGSETQYF
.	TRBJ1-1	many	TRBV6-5	TGTGCCAGCAGCCCGTCCCGGGACCTCCGAAGAGGTGAAGCTTTCTTT	CASSPSRDLRRGEAFF
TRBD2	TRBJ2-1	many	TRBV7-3	TGTGCCAGCAGCCGGGGACCTAGCGGGAGGACGGATGAGCAGTTCTTC	CASSRGPSGRTDEQFF
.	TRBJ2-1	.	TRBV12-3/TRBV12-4	TGTGCCAGCACTTTCCGGGACCAAGCCAATGAGCAGTTCTTC	CASTFRDQANEQFF
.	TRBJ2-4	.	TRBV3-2	TGTGCCAGCAGTCGACGGCCATCTAAACCGTTAGCCAAAAACATTCAGTACTTC	CASSRRPSKPLAKNIQYF
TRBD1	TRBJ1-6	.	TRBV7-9	TGTGCCAGCAGCTGGGACAGGGTGGGTAATTCACCCCTCCACTTT	CASSWDRVGNSPLHF